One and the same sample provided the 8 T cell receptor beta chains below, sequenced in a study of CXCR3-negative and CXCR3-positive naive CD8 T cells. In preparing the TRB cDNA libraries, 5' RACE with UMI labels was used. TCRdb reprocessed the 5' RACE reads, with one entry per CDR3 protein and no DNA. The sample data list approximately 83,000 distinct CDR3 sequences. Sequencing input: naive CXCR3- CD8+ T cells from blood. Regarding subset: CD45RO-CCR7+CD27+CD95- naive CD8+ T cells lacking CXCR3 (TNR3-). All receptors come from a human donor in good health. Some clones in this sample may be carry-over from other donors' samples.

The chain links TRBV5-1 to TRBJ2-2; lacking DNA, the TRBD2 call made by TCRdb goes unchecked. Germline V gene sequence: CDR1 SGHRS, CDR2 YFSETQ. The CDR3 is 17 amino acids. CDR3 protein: CASSWSGSGLNTGELFF.

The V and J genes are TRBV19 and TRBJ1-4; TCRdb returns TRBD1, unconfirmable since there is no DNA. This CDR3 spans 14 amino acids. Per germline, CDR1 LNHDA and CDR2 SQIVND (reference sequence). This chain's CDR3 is CASGSWGLSEKLFF.

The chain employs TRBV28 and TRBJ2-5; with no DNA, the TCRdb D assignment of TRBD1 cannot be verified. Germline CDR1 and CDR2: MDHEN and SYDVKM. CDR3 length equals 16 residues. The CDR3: CASSLNGQGREETQYF.

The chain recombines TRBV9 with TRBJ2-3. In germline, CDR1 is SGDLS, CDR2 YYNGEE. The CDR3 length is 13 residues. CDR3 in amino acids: CASSVEATDTQYF.

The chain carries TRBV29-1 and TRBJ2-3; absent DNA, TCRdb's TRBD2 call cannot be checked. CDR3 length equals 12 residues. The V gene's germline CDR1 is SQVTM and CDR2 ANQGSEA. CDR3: CSVLGERDTQYF.

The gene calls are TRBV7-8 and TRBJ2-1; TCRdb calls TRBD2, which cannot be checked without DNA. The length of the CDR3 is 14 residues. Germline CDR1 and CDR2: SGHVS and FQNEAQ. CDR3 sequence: CASSLGGIRNEQFF.

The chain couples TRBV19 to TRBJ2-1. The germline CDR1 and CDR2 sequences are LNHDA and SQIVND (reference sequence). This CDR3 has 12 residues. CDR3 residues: CASSMAYNEQFF.

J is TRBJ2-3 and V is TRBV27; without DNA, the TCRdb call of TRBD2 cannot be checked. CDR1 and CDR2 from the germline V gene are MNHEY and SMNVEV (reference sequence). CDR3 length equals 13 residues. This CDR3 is CASTLVGTDTQYF.